The clone carrying this TCR beta chain was seen many times. The target antigen is unknown. The TCR beta libraries were generated through quantitative 5'-RACE incorporating molecular barcodes. In TCRdb, the 5' RACE reads were re-called with MiXCR into one record per CDR3 protein. The sample has approximately 520,000 distinct CDR3 sequences, roughly 5% seen once. The data belong to a study of CD8 T cells in ankylosing spondylitis. Overall study findings and caveats: Disease-linked clones reportedly concentrated significantly in matched ankylosing spondylitis synovial fluid. Apparently characteristic of ankylosing spondylitis blood was a TCR beta motif (about 8 highly homologous variants).

The CDR3 consists of 15 residues. V shed 4 bases and J shed 5 bases, with 13 bases lying between them. CDR1 and CDR2 from the germline V gene are SGHRS and YFSETQ. The chain is built from TRBV5-1 and TRBJ1-6; tentatively, D is TRBD1 (5 bases). The sample taken for sequencing was blood, either unsorted or a sorted T cell fraction (not recorded which). The TCR sequence derives from a male donor with ankylosing spondylitis. The CDR3 DNA reads TGCGCCAGCAGCGTCGGGACGGATGATAATTCACCCCTCCACTTT. Protein: CASSVGTDDNSPLHF.